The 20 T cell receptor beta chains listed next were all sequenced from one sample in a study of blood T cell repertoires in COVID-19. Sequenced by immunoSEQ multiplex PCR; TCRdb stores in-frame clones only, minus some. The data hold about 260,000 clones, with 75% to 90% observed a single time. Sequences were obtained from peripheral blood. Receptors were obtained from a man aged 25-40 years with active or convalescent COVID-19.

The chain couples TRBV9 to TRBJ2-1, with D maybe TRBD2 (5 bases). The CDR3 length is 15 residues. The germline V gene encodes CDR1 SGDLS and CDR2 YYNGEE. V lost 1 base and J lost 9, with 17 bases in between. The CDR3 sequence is CASSVTGKISSEQFF. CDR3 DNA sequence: TGTGCCAGCAGCGTAACCGGGAAGATCTCGTCTGAGCAGTTCTTC.

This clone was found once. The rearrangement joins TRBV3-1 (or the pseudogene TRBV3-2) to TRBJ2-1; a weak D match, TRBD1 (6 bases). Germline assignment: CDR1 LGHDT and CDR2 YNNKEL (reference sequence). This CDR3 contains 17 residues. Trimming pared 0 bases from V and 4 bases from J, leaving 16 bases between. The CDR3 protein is CASSQDSGHRGYNEQFF. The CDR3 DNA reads TGTGCCAGCAGCCAAGATTCGGGACATAGAGGTTACAATGAGCAGTTCTTC.

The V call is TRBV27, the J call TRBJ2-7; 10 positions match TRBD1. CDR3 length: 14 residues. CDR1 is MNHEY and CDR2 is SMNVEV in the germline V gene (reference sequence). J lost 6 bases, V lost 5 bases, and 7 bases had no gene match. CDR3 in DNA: TGTGCCAGCAGTCCCGGGACAGGGGTATCCGAGCAGTACTTC. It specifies CASSPGTGVSEQYF.

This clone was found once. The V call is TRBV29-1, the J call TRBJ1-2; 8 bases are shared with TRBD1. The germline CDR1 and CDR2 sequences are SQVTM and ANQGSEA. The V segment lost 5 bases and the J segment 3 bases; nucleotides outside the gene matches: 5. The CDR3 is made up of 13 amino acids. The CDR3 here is CSVWTGSYYGYTF. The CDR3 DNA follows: TGCAGCGTTTGGACAGGGTCTTACTATGGCTACACCTTC.

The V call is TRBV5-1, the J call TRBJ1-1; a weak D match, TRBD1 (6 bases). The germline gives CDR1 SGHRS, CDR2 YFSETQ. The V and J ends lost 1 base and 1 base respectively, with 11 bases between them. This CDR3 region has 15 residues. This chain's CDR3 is CASSLSGHQNTEAFF. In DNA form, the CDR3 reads TGCGCCAGCAGCTTGTCGGGACACCAGAACACTGAAGCTTTCTTT.

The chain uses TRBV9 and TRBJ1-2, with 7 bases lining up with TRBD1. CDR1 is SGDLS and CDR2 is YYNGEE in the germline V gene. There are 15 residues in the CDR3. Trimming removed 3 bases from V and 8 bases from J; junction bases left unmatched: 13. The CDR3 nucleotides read TGTGCCAGCAGCGCCACTAGACAGGGTATTTTAGGCTACACCTTC. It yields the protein CASSATRQGILGYTF.

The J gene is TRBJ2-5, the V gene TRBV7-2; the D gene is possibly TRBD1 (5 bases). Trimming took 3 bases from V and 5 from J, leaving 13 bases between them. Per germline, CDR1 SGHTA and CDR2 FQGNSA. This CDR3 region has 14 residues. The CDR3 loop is CASSLGPATETQYF. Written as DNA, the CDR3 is TGTGCCAGCAGCTTGGGGCCGGCAACGGAGACCCAGTACTTC. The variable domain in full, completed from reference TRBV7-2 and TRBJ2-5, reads GAGVSQSPSNKVTEKGKDVELRCDPISGHTALYWYRQSLGQGLEFLIYFQGNSAPDKSGLPSDRFSAERTGGSVSTLTIQRTQQEDSAVYLCASSLGPATETQYFGPGTRLLVL.

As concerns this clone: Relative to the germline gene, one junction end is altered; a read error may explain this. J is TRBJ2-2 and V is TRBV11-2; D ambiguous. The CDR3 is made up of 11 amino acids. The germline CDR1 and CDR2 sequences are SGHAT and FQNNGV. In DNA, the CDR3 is TGTGCCAGCCGGGTCACCGAGGAGCTGTTTTTT. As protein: CASRVTEELFF.

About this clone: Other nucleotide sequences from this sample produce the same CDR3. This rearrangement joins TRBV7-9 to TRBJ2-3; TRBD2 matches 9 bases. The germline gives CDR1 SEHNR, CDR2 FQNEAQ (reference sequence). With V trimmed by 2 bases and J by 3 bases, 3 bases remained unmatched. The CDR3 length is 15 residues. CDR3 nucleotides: TGTGCCAGCAGCTTAAGTAGCGGGGGTACAGATACGCAGTATTTT. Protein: CASSLSSGGTDTQYF. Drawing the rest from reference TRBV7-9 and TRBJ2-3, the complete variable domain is DTGVSQNPRHKITKRGQNVTFRCDPISEHNRLYWYRQTLGQGPEFLTYFQNEAQLEKSRLLSDRFSAERPKGSFSTLEIQRTEQGDSAMYLCASSLSSGGTDTQYFGPGTRLTVL.

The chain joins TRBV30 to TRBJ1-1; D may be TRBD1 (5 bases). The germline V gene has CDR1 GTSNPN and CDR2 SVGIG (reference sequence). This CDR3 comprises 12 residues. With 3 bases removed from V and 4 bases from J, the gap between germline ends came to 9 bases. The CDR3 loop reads CAWRRGSTEAFF. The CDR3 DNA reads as TGTGCCTGGAGACGGGGGTCCACTGAAGCTTTCTTT. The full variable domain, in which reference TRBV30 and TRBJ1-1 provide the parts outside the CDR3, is SQTIHQWPATLVQPVGSPLSLECTVEGTSNPNLYWYRQAAGRGLQLLFYSVGIGQISSEVPQNLSASRPQDRQFILSSKKLLLSDSGFYLCAWRRGSTEAFFGQGTRLTVV.

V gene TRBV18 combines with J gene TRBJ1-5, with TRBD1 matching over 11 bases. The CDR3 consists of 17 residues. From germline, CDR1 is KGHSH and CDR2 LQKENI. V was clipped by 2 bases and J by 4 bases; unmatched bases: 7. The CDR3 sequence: CASSPGLGQGANQPQHF. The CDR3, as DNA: TGTGCCAGCTCACCAGGGTTAGGACAGGGGGCAAATCAGCCCCAGCATTTT.

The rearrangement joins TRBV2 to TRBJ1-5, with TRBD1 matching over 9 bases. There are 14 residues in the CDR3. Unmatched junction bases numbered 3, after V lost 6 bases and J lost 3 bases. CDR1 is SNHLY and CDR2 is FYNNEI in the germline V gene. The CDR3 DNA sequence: TGTGCCAGCAGAGGGACAGGGAACAATCAGCCCCAGCATTTT. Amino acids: CASRGTGNNQPQHF.

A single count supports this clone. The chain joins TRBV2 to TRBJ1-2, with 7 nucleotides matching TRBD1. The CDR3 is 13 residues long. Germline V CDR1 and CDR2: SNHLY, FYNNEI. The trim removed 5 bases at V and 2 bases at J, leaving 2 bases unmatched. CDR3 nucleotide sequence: TGTGCCAGCAGTTACAGGGGAAACTATGGCTACACCTTC. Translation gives CASSYRGNYGYTF.

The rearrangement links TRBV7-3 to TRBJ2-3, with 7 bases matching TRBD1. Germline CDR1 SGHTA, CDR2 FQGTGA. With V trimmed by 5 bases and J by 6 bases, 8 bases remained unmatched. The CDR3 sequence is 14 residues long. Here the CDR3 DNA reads TGTGCCAGCAGCCCTGGACAGGTCGCGGATACGCAGTATTTT. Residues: CASSPGQVADTQYF.

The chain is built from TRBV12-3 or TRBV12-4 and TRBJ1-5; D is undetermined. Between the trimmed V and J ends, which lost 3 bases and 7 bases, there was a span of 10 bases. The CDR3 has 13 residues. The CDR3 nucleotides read TGTGCCAGCAGTTTTTTCCCCTACCAGCCCCAGCATTTT. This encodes CASSFFPYQPQHF.

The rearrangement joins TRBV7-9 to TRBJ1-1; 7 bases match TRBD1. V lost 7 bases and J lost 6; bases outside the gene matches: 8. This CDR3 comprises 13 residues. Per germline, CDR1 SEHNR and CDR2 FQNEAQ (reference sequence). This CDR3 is CASTGQATPEAFF. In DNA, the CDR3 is TGTGCCAGCACCGGACAGGCGACGCCTGAAGCTTTCTTT.

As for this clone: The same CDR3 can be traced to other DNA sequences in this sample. CDR3 nucleotides: TGTGCCAGCTCACCCGCGGGGGGGAGATACAATGAGCAGTTCTTC. The encoded protein is CASSPAGGRYNEQFF. This rearrangement joins TRBV18 to TRBJ2-1; 9 bases are shared with TRBD2. V lost 3 bases to trimming and J lost 4 bases; unmatched junction nucleotides: 4. The CDR3 length is 15 residues. The germline V gene encodes CDR1 KGHSH and CDR2 LQKENI.

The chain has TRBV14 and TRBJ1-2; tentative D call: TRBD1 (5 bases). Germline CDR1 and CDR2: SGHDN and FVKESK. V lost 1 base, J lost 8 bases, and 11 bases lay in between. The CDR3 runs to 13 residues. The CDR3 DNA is TGTGCCAGCAGCCAAGCTATGGGGCAGGGCTACACCTTC. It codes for CASSQAMGQGYTF.

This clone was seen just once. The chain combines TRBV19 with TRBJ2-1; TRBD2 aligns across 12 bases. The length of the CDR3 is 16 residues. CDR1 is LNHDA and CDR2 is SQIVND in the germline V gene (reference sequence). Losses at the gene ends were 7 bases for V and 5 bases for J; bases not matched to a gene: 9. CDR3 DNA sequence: TGTGCCAGTACAACTAGCGGGGGGATTACCAACAATGAGCAGTTCTTC. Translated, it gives CASTTSGGITNNEQFF.

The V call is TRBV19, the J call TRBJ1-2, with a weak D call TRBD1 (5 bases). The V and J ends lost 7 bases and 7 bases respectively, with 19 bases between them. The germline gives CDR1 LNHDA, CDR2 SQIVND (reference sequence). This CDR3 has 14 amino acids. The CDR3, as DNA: TGTGCCAGTACCCCGAATGAGGCGGGGGGTGGCTACACCTTC. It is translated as CASTPNEAGGGYTF.